This T cell receptor beta chain was profiled in a study of T-cell reconstitution after alpha-beta-depleted transplantation in children (dated by TCRdb to the mid-2010s). About the full investigation: T-cell immune reconstitution after TCRalphabeta/CD19-depleted allogeneic hematopoietic cell transplantation in children was quantitatively tracked in the study by means of TCR repertoire profiling.

Comment on this clonotype: The target of this receptor is not known. No qualities accompany the bases; no much larger clone lies one base away.

CDR1 MNHEY and CDR2 SVGEGT are derived from the germline V gene. The germline V and J ends show losses of 5 bases and 2 bases respectively, and no gene match explains 7 bases of the junction. The CDR3 starts with the cysteine, ends with the phenylalanine, and has 16 residues. Only the CDR3 DNA stays, 48 bases, in frame from base 1. Receptor amplification or capture employed PCR. The sequencer was an Illumina HiSeq 2500. Molecular barcoding was employed in the preparation of TCR libraries, with unique molecular identifiers being used to normalize TCRbeta repertoire quantification. The public reads were run again by TCRdb, first through fastp at Q25 and then through MiXCR, and only productive beta chains were kept. Duplicate CDR3 protein sequences are folded into a single record with the most common DNA and genes. Across this sample there are approximately 510,000 distinct CDR3 sequences, with about 18% seen only once. The ten largest clonotypes hold less than 4% of the sample.

The receptor was isolated from a human donor who donated a stem cell graft to a child with acute lymphoblastic leukemia. This sequence uses TRBV6-2 or TRBV6-3 and TRBJ2-3, with TRBD2 identical over 10 junction bases. The material was PBMCs from the stem cell graft donor, obtained from the stem cell graft. The CDR3 reads CASSGLAGDFTDTQYF. The bases read TGTGCCAGCAGTGGTCTAGCGGGAGATTTCACAGATACGCAGTATTTT.